These T cell receptor beta chains were read from a single sample in a study of neurological immune-mediated disorders. TCRdb used MiXCR to reprocess the 5' RACE reads, holding one entry per CDR3 protein. The repertoire has some 120,000 distinct CDR3 sequences, roughly 3.2% of them found once; the top ten carry 1.3%. The specimen was PBMCs. The receptors were gathered from a woman aged 25 to 39 with multiple sclerosis. CDR3s include the opening cysteine and the closing phenylalanine or tryptophan. D genes are given only for firm matches. Only some rows state a clone size, as once, few, many or a class for expanded clones.

abundance	v_gene	d_gene	j_gene	CDR3nt	CDR3aa
many	TRBV12-3/TRBV12-4	.	TRBJ2-7	TGTGCCAGCCTTGGGAGGGGGGGCAGTTCGCGGGTTAGCTCCTACGAGCAGTACTTC	CASLGRGGSSRVSSYEQYF
many	TRBV19	.	TRBJ1-1	TGTGCCAGTAGTATTATGAACAGACCACCGTTCTCCGGTGAAGCTTTCTTT	CASSIMNRPPFSGEAFF
many	TRBV15	TRBD1	TRBJ1-1	TGTGCCACCAGCAGAGTACGGGGAGGGGGCTGGAACACTGAAGCTTTCTTT	CATSRVRGGGWNTEAFF
many	TRBV12-3/TRBV12-4	.	TRBJ2-3	TGTGCCAGCAGTTTATTTATGGCAGGGGGCACAGATACGCAGTATTTT	CASSLFMAGGTDTQYF
many	TRBV20-1	.	TRBJ1-1	TGCAGTGCGAGGCCGGAGGGTAACACTGAAGCTTTCTTT	CSARPEGNTEAFF
many	TRBV7-6	TRBD2	TRBJ2-3	TGTGCCAGCAGCTTAGGAGCTGTGGGAGGGACAGATACGCAGTATTTT	CASSLGAVGGTDTQYF
many	TRBV20-1	.	TRBJ1-5	TGCAGTGTCCCCGGACGGGGCAATCAGCCCCAGCATTTT	CSVPGRGNQPQHF
many	TRBV5-6	.	TRBJ2-2	TGTGCCAGCAGCTTGGGCACTATGGGGCCCACCGGGGAGCTGTTTTTT	CASSLGTMGPTGELFF
many	TRBV27	TRBD2	TRBJ2-7	TGTGCCAGCAGATCAGGACTAGCGGGAGTCAGCGAGCAGTACTTC	CASRSGLAGVSEQYF
many	TRBV29-1	TRBD2	TRBJ2-3	TGCAGCGTTGGGACTAGCGGGAGCACAGATACGCAGTATTTT	CSVGTSGSTDTQYF
many	TRBV4-1	.	TRBJ1-3	TGCGCCAGCAGCAGCCAACCGGAATATGGAAACACCATATATTTT	CASSSQPEYGNTIYF
many	TRBV14	.	TRBJ1-3	TGTGCCAGCAGCCAAGACTGGCGAGGAAACACCATATATTTT	CASSQDWRGNTIYF
many	TRBV6-2/TRBV6-3	.	TRBJ2-2	TGTGCCAGCAGTTCCGACTACCCCGCGAACACCGGGGAGCTGTTTTTT	CASSSDYPANTGELFF
many	TRBV19	TRBD1	TRBJ1-2	TGTGCCAGTAGTGTCGGGACAGTTGGGAACGTCTATGGCTACACCTTC	CASSVGTVGNVYGYTF
many	TRBV12-3/TRBV12-4	.	TRBJ1-5	TGTGCCAGCAGTTTGGGTGCGGGGGGCAATCAGCCCCAGCATTTT	CASSLGAGGNQPQHF
many	TRBV11-2	.	TRBJ1-2	TGTGCCAGCAGACCACAGGTCGCCTCTTATGGCTACACCTTC	CASRPQVASYGYTF
many	TRBV6-2/TRBV6-3	.	TRBJ2-7	TGTGCCAGCAGTTACTCGGTCGGGGACTTCTACGAGCAGTACTTC	CASSYSVGDFYEQYF
many	TRBV5-5	.	TRBJ2-1	TGTGCCAGCAGCTTGGAACACGGGTTTTACAATGAGCAGTTCTTC	CASSLEHGFYNEQFF
many	TRBV20-1	.	TRBJ2-2	TGCAGTGCTAGAGATAACAGATTTAACACCGGGGAGCTGTTTTTT	CSARDNRFNTGELFF
many	TRBV20-1	.	TRBJ1-6	TGCAGTGCCACGCCTCCCGACATGAATAATTCACCCCTCCACTTT	CSATPPDMNNSPLHF
.	TRBV27	TRBD1	TRBJ2-1	TGTGCCAGCAGTTTAGGACAGGGGGGTTTCGATGAGCAGTTCTTC	CASSLGQGGFDEQFF
many	TRBV5-1	TRBD1	TRBJ2-7	TGCGCCAGCAGCTTGGAGACAGGGGCCTACGAGCAGTACTTC	CASSLETGAYEQYF
many	TRBV7-9	TRBD1	TRBJ1-2	TGTGCCAGCAGCGACCGGGACAGCGGAGATGGCTACACCTTC	CASSDRDSGDGYTF
many	TRBV7-2	.	TRBJ1-4	TGTGCCAGCAGCTTAACGCAGAATGAAAAACTGTTTTTT	CASSLTQNEKLFF
many	TRBV20-1	TRBD2	TRBJ2-7	TGCAGTGCTATAGCGGGAGTAAACGAGCAGTACTTC	CSAIAGVNEQYF
many	TRBV3-1	.	TRBJ2-5	TGTGCCAGCAGAACATTGCAGGGTTCGGCCCAGTACTTC	CASRTLQGSAQYF
many	TRBV12-3/TRBV12-4	TRBD2	TRBJ2-1	TGTGCCAGCACTAATAGCGGGGCCCACAATGAGCAGTTCTTC	CASTNSGAHNEQFF
many	TRBV10-3	.	TRBJ2-6	TGTGCCAGCACGTCAGGGTTTTTCTTCTCTGGGGCCAACGTCCTGACTTTC	CASTSGFFFSGANVLTF
many	TRBV5-1	TRBD1	TRBJ2-3	TGCGCCACCACTCCGGGGACAGACGGCACAGATACGCAGTATTTT	CATTPGTDGTDTQYF
many	TRBV12-3/TRBV12-4	.	TRBJ1-2	TGTGCCAGCAGGAAAACAGGACCTGGCTATGGCTACACCTTC	CASRKTGPGYGYTF
many	TRBV5-6	.	TRBJ1-2	TGTGCCAGCAGCCCTACGAACAGCATGGCTGGCTACACCTTC	CASSPTNSMAGYTF
many	TRBV29-1	.	TRBJ2-7	TGCAGCGCCCGGACCCACGAAGACTACGAGCAGTACTTC	CSARTHEDYEQYF
many	TRBV5-1	.	TRBJ2-4	TGCGCCAGCAGCGTTGGGGGGCCCGCCAAAAACATTCAGTACTTC	CASSVGGPAKNIQYF
many	TRBV6-6	.	TRBJ2-3	TGTGCCAGCAGTCCTGGACTCGGCACAGATACGCAGTATTTT	CASSPGLGTDTQYF
many	TRBV11-2	TRBD2	TRBJ2-2	TGTGCCAGCAGCCCCAGCCCCGGGGTAGCGGGAGGGGCCGGGGAGCTGTTTTTT	CASSPSPGVAGGAGELFF
many	TRBV3-1	.	TRBJ1-5	TGTGCCAGCAGCCAAGGGGGCCCAGGGACCCATCGGAATCAGCCCCAGCATTTT	CASSQGGPGTHRNQPQHF
many	TRBV5-1	TRBD1	TRBJ1-6	TGCGCCAGCAGCTCGCCGGGACAGGGGCGGGAACCCCTCCACTTT	CASSSPGQGREPLHF
many	TRBV5-1	TRBD2	TRBJ2-5	TGCGCCAGCAGCTTGGCGGCTAGCGGGCCCCAAGAGACCCAGTACTTC	CASSLAASGPQETQYF
many	TRBV5-6	.	TRBJ2-3	TGTGCCAGCAGCTTGGACGAATTAGATACGCAGTATTTT	CASSLDELDTQYF
many	TRBV12-3/TRBV12-4	TRBD1	TRBJ1-1	TGTGCCAGCACCCCGACAGGGCTGAACACTGAAGCTTTCTTT	CASTPTGLNTEAFF
many	TRBV14	.	TRBJ2-5	TGTGCCAGCAGCCAAGCCTTCCAAGAGACCCAGTACTTC	CASSQAFQETQYF
many	TRBV12-3/TRBV12-4	.	TRBJ2-3	TGTGCCAGCAGTTTAGGGGCTCCAGATACGCAGTATTTT	CASSLGAPDTQYF
many	TRBV7-2	.	TRBJ2-2	TGTGCCAGCAGCTTAGAAAAAACGGGGCGCGGGGAGCTGTTTTTT	CASSLEKTGRGELFF
many	TRBV14	TRBD1	TRBJ1-3	TGTGCCAGCAGCCAGACTTTAGGAAGACAGGGGGCTTTCTCTGGAAACACCATATATTTT	CASSQTLGRQGAFSGNTIYF
few	TRBV20-1	TRBD2	TRBJ2-1	TGCAGTTATTATAGCGGGGGTTACAATGAGCAGTTCTTC	CSYYSGGYNEQFF
many	TRBV7-8	.	TRBJ2-3	TGTGCCAGCAGCTTATCGGTCCCAGATACGCAGTATTTT	CASSLSVPDTQYF
many	TRBV20-1	.	TRBJ2-7	TGCAGTGCTAGACAGGAGTACTACGAGCAGTACTTC	CSARQEYYEQYF
many	TRBV20-1	.	TRBJ1-3	TGCAGTGCTCGGGAATCGGGGGAAAACACCATATATTTT	CSARESGENTIYF